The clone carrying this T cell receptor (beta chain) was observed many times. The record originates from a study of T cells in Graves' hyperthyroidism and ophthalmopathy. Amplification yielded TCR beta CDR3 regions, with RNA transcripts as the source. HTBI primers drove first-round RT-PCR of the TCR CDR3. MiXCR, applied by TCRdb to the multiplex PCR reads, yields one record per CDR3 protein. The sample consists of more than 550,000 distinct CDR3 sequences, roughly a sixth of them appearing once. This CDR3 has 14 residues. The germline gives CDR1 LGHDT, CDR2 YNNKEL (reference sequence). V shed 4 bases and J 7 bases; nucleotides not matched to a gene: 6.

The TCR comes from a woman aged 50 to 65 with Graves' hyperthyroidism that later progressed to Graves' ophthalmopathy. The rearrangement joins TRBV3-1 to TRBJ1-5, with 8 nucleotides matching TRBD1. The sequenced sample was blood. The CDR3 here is CASSRGRGQQPQHF. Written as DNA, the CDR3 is TGTGCCAGCAGCCGGGGCAGGGGGCAACAGCCCCAGCATTTT.